Following are 5 T cell receptor beta chains from one sample sequenced in a study of blood T cell repertoires in COVID-19. The table came from immunoSEQ multiplex PCR; TCRdb's copy has only in-frame clones and leaves some out. The table includes under 200,000 clones, about 80% detected once. Sequenced sample: PBMCs or T cells enriched from blood (not recorded which). These receptors were obtained from a man aged 45-65 years who had recovered from COVID-19.

The rearrangement links TRBV7-9 to TRBJ2-3, with 12 bases matching TRBD2. V lost 1 base and J lost 6; bases outside the gene matches: 5. This CDR3 has 16 amino acids. CDR1 and CDR2 from the germline V gene are SEHNR and FQNEAQ (reference sequence). CDR3 bases: TGTGCCAGCAGCTTAGGCCTAGCGGGAGGGCGGGATACGCAGTATTTT. This encodes CASSLGLAGGRDTQYF.

V gene TRBV5-1 combines with J gene TRBJ2-3; TRBD2 aligns across 9 bases. This CDR3 is 15 amino acids long. V shed 5 bases and J 4 bases; nucleotides not matched to a gene: 8. CDR1 SGHRS and CDR2 YFSETQ come from the germline V gene. The CDR3 DNA reads as TGCGCCAGCAGATTTGATAGCGGGAGCTCAGATACGCAGTATTTT. Protein: CASRFDSGSSDTQYF.

This sequence joins TRBV19 and TRBJ2-5, with TRBD2 matching 7 bases. V shed 7 bases, J shed 4 bases, and the junction held 9 bases outside the gene matches. Looked up from germline, CDR1 is LNHDA and CDR2 is SQIVND (reference sequence). This CDR3 spans 14 amino acids. CDR3 amino acids: CASNPGGLRETQYF. CDR3 in DNA: TGTGCCAGTAATCCGGGAGGTCTAAGAGAGACCCAGTACTTC.

This chain connects TRBV7-8 to TRBJ1-2; 7 bases are shared with TRBD1. CDR1 is SGHVS, CDR2 FQNEAQ, per germline. The CDR3 covers 14 residues. V gave up 6 bases and J gave up 6 bases; unmatched junction bases: 10. In DNA form, the CDR3 reads TGTGCCAGCAGAAAGGACAGGCAGCGCAATGGCTACACCTTC. Protein product: CASRKDRQRNGYTF.

The rearrangement uses TRBV3-1 (or the pseudogene TRBV3-2) and TRBJ2-5, with 7 bases aligning to TRBD2. Germline values: CDR1 LGHDT, CDR2 YNNKEL (reference sequence). The V and J ends lost 2 bases and 7 bases, in that order; junction bases with no gene match: 7. This CDR3 region has 14 residues. DNA of the CDR3: TGTGCCAGCAGCCAACCGACGGGAGGAGGGACCCAGTACTTC. Protein: CASSQPTGGGTQYF.